The T cell receptor (beta chain) described here comes from a study of T-cell memory formation after mild COVID-19. The CDR3 contains 12 residues. Between the trimmed V and J ends, which lost 4 bases and 2 bases, there was a span of 6 bases. TCRdb used MiXCR to reprocess the 5' RACE reads, holding one entry per CDR3 protein. Seen here are roughly 410,000 distinct CDR3 sequences, less than 25% observed once, and the top ten hold 8.8%. Material for sequencing was PBMCs or a T cell subset sorted from them (not recorded which). The chain couples TRBV12-3 or TRBV12-4 to TRBJ2-7; D is unclear. This TCR was sampled from an adult woman who had mild COVID-19 (a few samples of this study predate the infection). Cell type and time point are not known. CDR3 nucleotide sequence: TGTGCCAGCAGTTCCTTTACCTACGAGCAGTACTTC. Protein: CASSSFTYEQYF.